These T cell receptor beta chains were read from a single sample in a study of shared clonotypes between healthy human individuals. This table comes from immunoSEQ multiplex PCR, and its TCRdb copy is limited to in-frame clones, with some not included. Of roughly 400,000 clones detected, 95% to 97% appear once; the ten largest clones hold more than 0.3%. Sequenced material: memory CD8+ T cells sorted from blood. These receptors originate from a man aged 30 to 39 in good health. Both conserved end residues are part of each CDR3. The D gene is left open where the match is weak. Where a row states a size, it is once, few, many or the class of an expanded clone; other rows omit it.

>15|TRBJ2-3|-|TRBV7-9|-
CASSLGLAREDTQYF
TGTGCCAGCAGCTTAGGGCTAGCCCGCGAGGATACGCAGTATTTT
>14|TRBJ1-3|-|TRBV29-1|-
CSVGGGPVGNTIYF
TGCAGCGTCGGCGGGGGGCCGGTTGGAAACACCATATATTTT
>15|TRBJ2-3|-|TRBV28|TRBD1
CASRRQGAPPDTQYF
TGTGCCAGCAGACGACAGGGGGCCCCACCAGATACGCAGTATTTT
>14|TRBJ2-2|-|TRBV30|-
CAWKASDHSGELFF
TGTGCCTGGAAGGCTAGCGATCATTCCGGGGAGCTGTTTTTT
>13|TRBJ2-3|-|TRBV19|-
CASSMGSPNTQYF
TGTGCCAGTAGTATGGGGTCCCCAAATACGCAGTATTTT
>15|TRBJ2-1|-|TRBV5-6|-
CASSVPGTVYNEQFF
TGTGCCAGCAGCGTTCCCGGGACGGTATACAATGAGCAGTTCTTC
>14|TRBJ2-7|-|TRBV25-1|TRBD1
CASSGHRGTYEQYF
TGTGCCAGCAGTGGCCACAGGGGGACCTACGAGCAGTACTTC
>15|TRBJ1-3|-|TRBV30|TRBD1
CACSPTGQAGNTIYF
TGTGCCTGTTCCCCGACAGGGCAAGCGGGAAACACCATATATTTT
>15|TRBJ1-1|-|TRBV5-1|-
CASSLVLGGNTEAFF
TGCGCCAGCAGCTTGGTTTTAGGGGGTAACACTGAAGCTTTCTTT
>13|TRBJ2-1|once|TRBV11-2|-
CASSLGSLGEQFF
TGTGCCAGCAGCTTAGGGAGCTTGGGCGAGCAGTTCTTC
>14|TRBJ1-1|-|TRBV19|-
CASSIQGGNTEAFF
TGTGCCAGTAGTATACAGGGTGGGAACACTGAAGCTTTCTTT
>15|TRBJ2-7|-|TRBV30|-
CAWSVFPTQDNEQYF
TGTGCCTGGAGTGTATTCCCAACTCAGGACAACGAGCAGTACTTC
>15|TRBJ1-1|-|TRBV11-2|-
CASSLIVSENTEAFF
TGTGCCAGCAGCTTAATAGTATCAGAGAACACTGAAGCTTTCTTT
>13|TRBJ1-2|-|TRBV6-1|-
CASTRLQGDGYTF
TGTGCCAGCACCCGGCTACAGGGCGATGGCTACACCTTC
>14|TRBJ1-5|-|TRBV19|-
CASSIGRANQPQHF
TGTGCCAGTAGTATAGGCCGGGCCAATCAGCCCCAGCATTTT
>14|TRBJ2-7|-|TRBV5-5|TRBD1
CASSPGTGTYEQYF
TGTGCCAGCAGCCCCGGGACAGGGACCTACGAGCAGTACTTC
>16|TRBJ2-7|-|TRBV4-2|TRBD1
CASSQNTGTGGGEQYF
TGTGCCAGCAGCCAAAATACCGGGACAGGGGGGGGCGAGCAGTACTTC
>14|TRBJ2-7|-|TRBV5-1|-
CASSLFGSNYEQYF
TGCGCCAGCAGCTTGTTTGGTTCGAACTACGAGCAGTACTTC
>14|TRBJ2-7|-|TRBV25-1|TRBD2
CASSLSGGLDEQYF
TGTGCCAGCAGTCTATCGGGAGGGCTAGACGAGCAGTACTTC
>15|TRBJ2-1|-|TRBV11-1|-
CASSNSVRSWNEQFF
TGTGCCAGCAGCAACAGCGTTAGGTCATGGAATGAGCAGTTCTTC
>13|TRBJ2-7|-|TRBV30|-
CAWRIVWGYEQYF
TGTGCCTGGAGGATCGTCTGGGGGTACGAGCAGTACTTC
>13|TRBJ1-5|-|TRBV28|TRBD1
CASRRDRVQPQHF
TGTGCCAGCAGACGGGACAGGGTGCAGCCCCAGCATTTT
>14|TRBJ2-2|few|TRBV2|-
CASSGAGHTGELFF
TGTGCCAGCAGTGGCGCGGGACACACCGGGGAGCTGTTTTTT
>12|TRBJ1-2|-|TRBV6-1|-
CASSEALHGYTF
TGTGCCAGCAGTGAAGCGCTTCATGGCTACACCTTC
>14|TRBJ2-3|once|TRBV5-1|-
CASSLEGRTDTQYF
TGCGCCAGCAGCTTGGAAGGACGAACAGATACGCAGTATTTT
>15|TRBJ1-5|-|TRBV19|TRBD1
CASSIAGQGNQPQHF
TGTGCCAGTAGTATAGCCGGACAGGGGAATCAGCCCCAGCATTTT
>16|TRBJ2-3|-|TRBV30|TRBD2
CAWSVGLAAYTDTQYF
TGTGCCTGGAGTGTTGGGCTAGCGGCTTACACAGATACGCAGTATTTT
>17|TRBJ1-2|-|TRBV13|-
CASSLVKIRGARDGYTF
TGTGCCAGCAGCTTAGTGAAAATAAGGGGCGCCAGGGATGGCTACACCTTC
>13|TRBJ2-2|-|TRBV28|-
CASSFEGTGELFF
TGTGCCAGCAGTTTTGAGGGCACCGGGGAGCTGTTTTTT
>13|TRBJ1-6|-|TRBV6-1|-
CASQLRGGSPLHF
TGTGCCAGCCAGCTACGGGGTGGTTCACCCCTCCACTTT
>15|TRBJ2-2|-|TRBV7-2|TRBD1
CASREGQGYTGELFF
TGTGCCAGCAGGGAGGGACAGGGGTACACCGGGGAGCTGTTTTTT
>13|TRBJ2-5|-|TRBV4-1|-
CASRQESGETQYF
TGCGCCAGCAGGCAAGAGAGTGGGGAGACCCAGTACTTC
>14|TRBJ2-2|-|TRBV6-5|-
CASSWREDTGELFF
TGTGCCAGTTCCTGGAGAGAGGACACCGGGGAGCTGTTTTTT
>11|TRBJ2-1|-|TRBV28|-
CASRSENEQFF
TGTGCCAGCAGATCCGAGAATGAGCAGTTCTTC
>19|TRBJ2-2|-|TRBV7-9|-
CASSLATGTSVKSAGELFF
TGTGCCAGCAGCTTAGCTACCGGGACCTCGGTCAAGTCGGCCGGGGAGCTGTTTTTT
>14|TRBJ2-1|-|TRBV29-1|-
CSVVRASLYNEQFF
TGCAGCGTTGTTAGGGCTAGCCTGTACAATGAGCAGTTCTTC
>15|TRBJ2-7|-|TRBV6-5|-
CASSYTTARPYEQYF
TGTGCCAGCAGTTACACCACCGCACGCCCCTACGAGCAGTACTTC
>15|TRBJ1-2|-|TRBV5-6|-
CASSLDSTRWYGYTF
TGTGCCAGCAGCTTGGATTCGACCCGGTGGTATGGCTACACCTTC
>13|TRBJ2-7|-|TRBV7-6|-
CASSLTDNYEQYF
TGTGCCAGCAGCCTGACTGATAACTACGAGCAGTACTTC
>14|TRBJ2-3|-|TRBV28|-
CASSSSYVGDTQYF
TGTGCCAGCAGCTCCTCCTACGTCGGGGATACGCAGTATTTT
>16|TRBJ2-1|once|TRBV7-8|TRBD2
CASKGKPSGSYNEQFF
TGTGCCAGCAAGGGGAAGCCTAGCGGAAGCTACAATGAGCAGTTCTTC
>16|TRBJ2-7|-|TRBV6-5|TRBD2
CASSYDPRTRSREQYF
TGTGCCAGCAGTTACGATCCGCGGACTAGGTCTAGGGAGCAGTACTTC
>14|TRBJ2-1|once|TRBV29-1|-
CSVESRGSYNEQFF
TGCAGCGTTGAGAGCCGGGGATCCTACAATGAGCAGTTCTTC
>16|TRBJ2-7|-|TRBV27|TRBD1
CASSSPTRDRRYEQYF
TGTGCCAGCAGTTCCCCGACCCGGGACAGGAGATACGAGCAGTACTTC
>16|TRBJ2-7|-|TRBV10-3|TRBD2
CAISPNLLSGADEQYF
TGTGCCATCAGTCCTAACTTACTAAGCGGGGCAGACGAGCAGTACTTC
>15|TRBJ1-1|-|TRBV19|-
CASSILSQGNTEAFF
TGTGCCAGTAGTATCTTATCCCAGGGGAACACTGAAGCTTTCTTT
>11|TRBJ1-2|few|TRBV30|-
CAWSVHYGYTF
TGTGCCTGGAGTGTACACTATGGCTACACCTTC
>16|TRBJ2-5|-|TRBV5-1|TRBD1
CASSLEGRGPVRTQYF
TGCGCCAGCAGCTTGGAGGGCAGGGGGCCGGTAAGGACCCAGTACTTC
>14|TRBJ2-7|-|TRBV9|TRBD2
CASSLTSGSYEQYF
TGTGCCAGCAGCCTCACTAGCGGGAGCTACGAGCAGTACTTC
>15|TRBJ2-7|-|TRBV12-5|TRBD2
CASGSSGRARGEQYF
TGTGCTAGTGGATCTAGCGGGAGGGCCAGGGGCGAGCAGTACTTC
>13|TRBJ2-5|-|TRBV9|-
CASSVDRSETQYF
TGTGCCAGCAGCGTAGACAGGTCCGAGACCCAGTACTTC
>16|TRBJ2-6|-|TRBV2|-
CASSSRRVSGANVLTF
TGTGCCAGCAGTTCCCGCAGGGTTTCGGGGGCCAACGTCCTGACTTTC